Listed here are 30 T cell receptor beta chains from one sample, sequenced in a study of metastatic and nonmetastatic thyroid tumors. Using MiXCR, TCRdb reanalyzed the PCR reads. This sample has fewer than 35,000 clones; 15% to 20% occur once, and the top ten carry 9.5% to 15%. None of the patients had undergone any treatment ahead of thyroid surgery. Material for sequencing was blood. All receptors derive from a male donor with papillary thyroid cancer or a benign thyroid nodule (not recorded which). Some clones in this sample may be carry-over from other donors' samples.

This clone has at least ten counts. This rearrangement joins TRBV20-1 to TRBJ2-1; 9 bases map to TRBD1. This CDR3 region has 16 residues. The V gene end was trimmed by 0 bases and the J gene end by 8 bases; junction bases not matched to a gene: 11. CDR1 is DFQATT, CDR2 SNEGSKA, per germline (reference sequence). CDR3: CSARDQGGQGNDEQFF. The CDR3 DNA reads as TGCAGTGCTAGAGATCAAGGAGGACAGGGGAACGATGAGCAGTTCTTC.

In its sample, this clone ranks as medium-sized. This CDR3 reads CASRGTGGGYEQYF. The CDR3 DNA sequence: TGTGCCAGCAGGGGGACAGGGGGTGGCTACGAGCAGTACTTC. The rearrangement uses TRBV27 and TRBJ2-7, with 11 nucleotides matching TRBD1. The CDR3 is 14 amino acids. Germline loops: CDR1 MNHEY, CDR2 SMNVEV (reference sequence). After removal of 6 bases from V and 3 bases from J, the junction contained 4 bases not matched to a gene.

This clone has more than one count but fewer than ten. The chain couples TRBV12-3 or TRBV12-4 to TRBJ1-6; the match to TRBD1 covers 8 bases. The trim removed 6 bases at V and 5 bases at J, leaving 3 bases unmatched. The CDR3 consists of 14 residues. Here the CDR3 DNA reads TGTGCCAGCAGACGGACAGGGCATAATTCACCCCTCCACTTT. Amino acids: CASRRTGHNSPLHF.

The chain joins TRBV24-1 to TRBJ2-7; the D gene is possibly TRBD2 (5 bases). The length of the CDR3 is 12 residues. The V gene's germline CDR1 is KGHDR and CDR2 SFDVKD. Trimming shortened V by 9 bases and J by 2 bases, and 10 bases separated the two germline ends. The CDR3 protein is CATQGRPYEQYF. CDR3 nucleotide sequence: TGTGCCACCCAAGGGAGACCCTACGAGCAGTACTTC.

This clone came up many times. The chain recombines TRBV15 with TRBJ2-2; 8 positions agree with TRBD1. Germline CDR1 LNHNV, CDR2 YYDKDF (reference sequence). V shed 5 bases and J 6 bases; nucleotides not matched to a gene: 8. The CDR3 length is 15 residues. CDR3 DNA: TGTGCCACCAGCTTGGACAGGGAGGATTCCGGGGAGCTGTTTTTT. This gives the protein CATSLDREDSGELFF.

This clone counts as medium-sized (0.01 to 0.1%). CDR3 loop: CASSPRDRAQQQYF. The CDR3 nucleotides are TGTGCCAGCAGTCCCCGGGACAGGGCCCAACAGCAGTACTTC. The genes are TRBV12-3 or TRBV12-4 and TRBJ2-7; 9 nucleotides align to TRBD1. The junction had 10 bases not matched to a gene; V was cut back by 5 bases and J by 8 bases. The CDR3 covers 14 residues.

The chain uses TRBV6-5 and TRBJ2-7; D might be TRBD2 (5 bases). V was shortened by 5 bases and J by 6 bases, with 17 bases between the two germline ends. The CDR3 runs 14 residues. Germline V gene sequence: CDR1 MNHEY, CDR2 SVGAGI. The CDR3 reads CASSLDADSIEQYF. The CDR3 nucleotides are TGTGCCAGCAGTCTCGACGCGGACTCCATCGAGCAGTACTTC.

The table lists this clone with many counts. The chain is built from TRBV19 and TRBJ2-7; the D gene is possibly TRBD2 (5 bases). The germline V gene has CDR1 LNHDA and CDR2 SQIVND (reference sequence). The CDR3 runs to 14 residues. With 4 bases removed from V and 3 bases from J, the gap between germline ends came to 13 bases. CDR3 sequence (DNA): TGTGCCAGTAGTACTCCCGGGAAGAACTACGAGCAGTACTTC. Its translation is CASSTPGKNYEQYF. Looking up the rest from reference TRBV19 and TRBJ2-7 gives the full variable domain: DGGITQSPKYLFRKEGQNVTLSCEQNLNHDAMYWYRQDPGQGLRLIYYSQIVNDFQKGDIAEGYSVSREKKESFPLTVTSAQKNPTAFYLCASSTPGKNYEQYFGPGTRLTVT.

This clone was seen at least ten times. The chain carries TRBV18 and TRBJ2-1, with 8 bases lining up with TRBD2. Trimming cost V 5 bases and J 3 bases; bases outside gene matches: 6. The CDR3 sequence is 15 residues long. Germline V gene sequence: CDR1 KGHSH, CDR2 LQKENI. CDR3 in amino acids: CASSGSGVFYNEQFF. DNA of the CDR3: TGTGCCAGCTCAGGTAGCGGGGTATTCTACAATGAGCAGTTCTTC.

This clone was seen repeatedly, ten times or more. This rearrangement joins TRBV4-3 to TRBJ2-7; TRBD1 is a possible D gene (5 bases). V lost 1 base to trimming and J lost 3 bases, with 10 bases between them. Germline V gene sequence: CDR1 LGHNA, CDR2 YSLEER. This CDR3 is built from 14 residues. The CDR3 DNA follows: TGCGCCAGCAGCCAAGGGGTCCAGGGCTACGAGCAGTACTTC. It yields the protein CASSQGVQGYEQYF.

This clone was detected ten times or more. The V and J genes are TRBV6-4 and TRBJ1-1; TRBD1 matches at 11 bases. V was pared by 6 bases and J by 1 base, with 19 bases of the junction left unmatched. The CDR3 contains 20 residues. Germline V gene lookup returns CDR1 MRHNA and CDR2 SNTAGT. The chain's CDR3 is CASRPGQGGPLRFGNTEAFF. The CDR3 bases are TGTGCCAGCAGACCGGGACAGGGGGGACCCTTGCGATTCGGGAACACTGAAGCTTTCTTT.

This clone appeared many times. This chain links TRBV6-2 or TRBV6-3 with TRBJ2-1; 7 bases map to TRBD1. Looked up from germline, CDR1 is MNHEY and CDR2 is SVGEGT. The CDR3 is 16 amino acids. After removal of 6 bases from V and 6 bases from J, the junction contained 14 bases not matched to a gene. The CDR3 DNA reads TGTGCCAGCAGCCCCATTACGTCCACAGGGGTCAATGAGCAGTTCTTC. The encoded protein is CASSPITSTGVNEQFF.

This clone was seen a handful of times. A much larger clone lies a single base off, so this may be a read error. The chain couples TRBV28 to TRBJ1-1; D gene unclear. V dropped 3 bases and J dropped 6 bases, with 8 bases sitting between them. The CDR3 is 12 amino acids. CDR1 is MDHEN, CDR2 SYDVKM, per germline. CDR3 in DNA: TGTGCCAGCAGTTTTATGGTGGCTGAAGCTTTCTTT. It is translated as CASSFMVAEAFF.

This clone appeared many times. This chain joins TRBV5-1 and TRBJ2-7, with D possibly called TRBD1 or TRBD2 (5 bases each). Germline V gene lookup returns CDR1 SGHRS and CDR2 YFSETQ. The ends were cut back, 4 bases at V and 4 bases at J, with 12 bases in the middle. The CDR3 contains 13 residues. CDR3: CASSPGSKYEQYF. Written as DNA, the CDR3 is TGCGCCAGCAGCCCAGGGAGCAAATACGAGCAGTACTTC. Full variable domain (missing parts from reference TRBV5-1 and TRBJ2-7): KAGVTQTPRYLIKTRGQQVTLSCSPISGHRSVSWYQQTPGQGLQFLFEYFSETQRNKGNFPGRFSGRQFSNSRSEMNVSTLELGDSALYLCASSPGSKYEQYFGPGTRLTVT.

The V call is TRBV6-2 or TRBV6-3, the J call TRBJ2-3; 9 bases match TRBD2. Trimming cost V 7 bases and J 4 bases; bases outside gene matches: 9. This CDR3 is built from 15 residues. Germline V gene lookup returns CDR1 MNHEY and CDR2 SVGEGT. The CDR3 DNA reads TGTGCCAGCACTAGCGGGGTGCCTGGGTCAGATACGCAGTATTTT. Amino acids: CASTSGVPGSDTQYF.

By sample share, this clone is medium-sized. The DNA of the CDR3 is TGTGCCAGCAGTTCCTCCAGGACAGGGGGCCTGGAGCCCCAGCATTTT. It encodes CASSSSRTGGLEPQHF. The V call is TRBV6-6, the J call TRBJ1-5; TRBD1 matches 11 bases. From germline, CDR1 is MNHNY and CDR2 SVGAGI (reference sequence). The CDR3 is made up of 16 amino acids. V shed 4 bases, J shed 8 bases, and the junction held 10 bases outside the gene matches.

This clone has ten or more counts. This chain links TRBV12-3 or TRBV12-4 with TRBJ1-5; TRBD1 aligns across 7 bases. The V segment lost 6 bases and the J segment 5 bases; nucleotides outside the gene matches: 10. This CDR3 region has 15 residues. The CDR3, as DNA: TGTGCCAGCAGCCTTCTAGGACAGGTTGATCAGCCCCAGCATTTT. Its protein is CASSLLGQVDQPQHF.

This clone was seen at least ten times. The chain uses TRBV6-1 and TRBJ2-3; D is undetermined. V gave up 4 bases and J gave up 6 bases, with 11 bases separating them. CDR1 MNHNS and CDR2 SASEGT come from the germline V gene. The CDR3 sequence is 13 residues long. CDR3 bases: TGTGCCAGCAGTGGGACGGTTCGGGATACGCAGTATTTT. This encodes CASSGTVRDTQYF.

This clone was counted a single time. As DNA, the CDR3 is TGCGCCAGCAGCTTGGGATACGAGCAGTACTTC. Translating it yields CASSLGYEQYF. The V gene is TRBV5-1, the J gene TRBJ2-7; no clear D gene. Trimming shortened V by 0 bases and J by 4 bases, and 2 bases separated the two germline ends. Per germline, CDR1 SGHRS and CDR2 YFSETQ. This CDR3 has 11 amino acids.

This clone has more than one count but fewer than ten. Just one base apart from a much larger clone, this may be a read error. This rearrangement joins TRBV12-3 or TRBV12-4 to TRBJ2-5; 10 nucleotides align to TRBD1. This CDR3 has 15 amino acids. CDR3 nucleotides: TGTGCCAGCGGTTTAGGAGGACAGGGGGGAAAGACCCAGTACTTC. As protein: CASGLGGQGGKTQYF.

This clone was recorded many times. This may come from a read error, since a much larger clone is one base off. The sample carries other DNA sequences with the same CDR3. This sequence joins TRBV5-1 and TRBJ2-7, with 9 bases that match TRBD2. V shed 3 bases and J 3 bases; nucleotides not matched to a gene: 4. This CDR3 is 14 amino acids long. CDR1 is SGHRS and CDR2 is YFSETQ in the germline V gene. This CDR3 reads CASSSLAGDYEQYF. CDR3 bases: TGCGCCAGCAGCTCCTTAGCGGGGGACTACGAGCAGTACTTC.

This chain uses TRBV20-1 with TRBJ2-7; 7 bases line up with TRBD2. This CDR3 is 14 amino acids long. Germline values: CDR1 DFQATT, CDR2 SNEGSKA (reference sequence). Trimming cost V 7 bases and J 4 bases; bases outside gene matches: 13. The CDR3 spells CSDRPKRELYEQYF. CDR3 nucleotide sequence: TGCAGTGATCGCCCTAAGCGGGAATTATACGAGCAGTACTTC.

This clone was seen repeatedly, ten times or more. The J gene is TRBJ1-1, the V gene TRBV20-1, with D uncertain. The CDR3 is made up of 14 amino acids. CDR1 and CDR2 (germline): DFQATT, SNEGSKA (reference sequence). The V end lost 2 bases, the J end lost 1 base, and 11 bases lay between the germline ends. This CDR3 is CSARSRTANTEAFF. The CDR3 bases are TGCAGTGCTAGAAGTCGCACAGCGAACACTGAAGCTTTCTTT.

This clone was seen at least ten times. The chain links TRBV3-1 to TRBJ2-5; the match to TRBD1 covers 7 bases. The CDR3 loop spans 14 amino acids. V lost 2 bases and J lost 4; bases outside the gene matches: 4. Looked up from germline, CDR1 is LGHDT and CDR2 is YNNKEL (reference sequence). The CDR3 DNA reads TGTGCCAGCAGCCAAATTGCAGGGGGAGAGACCCAGTACTTC. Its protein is CASSQIAGGETQYF.

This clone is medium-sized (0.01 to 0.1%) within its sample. The DNA for the CDR3 is TGTGCCACCAGACTTAGATACGAGCAGTACTTC. Amino acid sequence: CATRLRYEQYF. The rearrangement uses TRBV19 and TRBJ2-7; no firm D call. Per the germline V gene, CDR1 is LNHDA and CDR2 is SQIVND (reference sequence). This CDR3 spans 11 amino acids. V was cut by 10 bases and J by 4 bases, with 11 bases left in between.

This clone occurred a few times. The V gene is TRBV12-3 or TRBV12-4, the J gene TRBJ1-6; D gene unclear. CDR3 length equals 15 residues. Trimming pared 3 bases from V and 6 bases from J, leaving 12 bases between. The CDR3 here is CASSFGGRSNSPLHF. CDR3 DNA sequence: TGTGCCAGCAGTTTTGGAGGCAGAAGTAATTCACCCCTCCACTTT.

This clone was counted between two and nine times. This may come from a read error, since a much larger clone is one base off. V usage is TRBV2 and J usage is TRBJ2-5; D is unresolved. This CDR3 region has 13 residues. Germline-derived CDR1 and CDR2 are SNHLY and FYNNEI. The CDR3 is CASRIEIQETRYF. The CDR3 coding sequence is TGTGCCAGCAGGATAGAAATCCAAGAGACCCGGTACTTC.

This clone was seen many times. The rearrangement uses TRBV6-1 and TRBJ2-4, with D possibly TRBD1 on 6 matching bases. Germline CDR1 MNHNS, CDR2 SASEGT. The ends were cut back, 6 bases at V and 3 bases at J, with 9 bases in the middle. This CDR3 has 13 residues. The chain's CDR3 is CASRDSYKNIQYF. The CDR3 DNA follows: TGTGCCAGCAGGGACAGTTACAAAAACATTCAGTACTTC.

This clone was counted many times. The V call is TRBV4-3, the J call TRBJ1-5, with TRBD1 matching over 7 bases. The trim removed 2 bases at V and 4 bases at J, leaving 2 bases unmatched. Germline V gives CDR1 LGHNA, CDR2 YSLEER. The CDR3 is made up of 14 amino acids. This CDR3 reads CASSQNRGNQPQHF. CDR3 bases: TGCGCCAGCAGCCAAAACAGGGGTAATCAGCCCCAGCATTTT.

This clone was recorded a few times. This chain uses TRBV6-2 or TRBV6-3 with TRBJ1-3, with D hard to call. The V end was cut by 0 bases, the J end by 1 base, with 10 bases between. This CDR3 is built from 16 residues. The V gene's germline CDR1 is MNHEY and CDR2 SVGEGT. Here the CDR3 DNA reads TGTGCCAGCAGTTACTCGATGGCTGTGTCTGGAAACACCATATATTTT. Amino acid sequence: CASSYSMAVSGNTIYF.